This T cell receptor beta chain is drawn from a study of Ad26.COV2.S vaccination and SARS-CoV-2 variants (dated by TCRdb to the early 2020s). Background for the entire study: Vaccine-arm donors came from COV1001, a multicentre, randomized, double-blind, placebo-controlled phase I-IIa trial of Ad26.COV2.S in healthy adults. Ad26.COV2.S was given intramuscularly at 5x10^10 or 1x10^11 viral particles, as a single shot or as two shots 56 days apart. Sequencing of the TCRbeta repertoire served to evaluate the specificity and breadth of SARS-CoV-2-reactive T cell receptors following Ad26.COV2.S vaccination. A total of around 32 samples were included in the TCR-sequenced set, comprising around 20 Ad26.COV2.S vaccine recipients, 5 placebo recipients and 8 SARS-CoV-2 convalescent individuals. Participants in the trial were split at random into five groups of five each, receiving low-dose or high-dose Ad26.COV2.S once or twice, or else placebo on both occasions. Investigators did not know the trial group allocation while performing experiments and assessing outcomes.

This specimen's treatment or condition label, interpreted: roughly 20 received Ad26.COV2.S at low or high dose, single or two shots; roughly five received placebo; per-sample allocation not given. For vaccine and placebo recipients, repertoires were sequenced using samples collected on day 63 after the first injection. Between 29 July and 7 August 2020, Cohort 1b enrolled approximately 26 adults aged 18-55 years at one site in Boston, USA. Ad26.COV2.S consisted of a replication-incompetent adenovirus type 26 vector by which a prefusion-stabilized SARS-CoV-2 spike protein from the original Wuhan strain was expressed. The research as a whole found: After vaccination, substantial breadth of spike-specific CD8+ and CD4+ T cell responses was reported. The study was not powered to compare responses between vaccine doses or regimens. Compared with placebo recipients, Ad26.COV2.S recipients showed higher spike-specific TCR breadth (P = 0.0014). According to the authors, total T cell responses may have been underestimated by the TCR breadth and depth analyses. Non-spike TCR breadth was comparable between vaccine and placebo recipients, consistent with the vaccine containing only spike.

Details on this clone: No antigen is known for it. Per-base qualities were not stored, and no clone one base away is much larger.

There are 15 amino acids in the CDR3, from cysteine to phenylalanine inclusive. The only DNA kept is the CDR3, 45 bases in frame from the first base. V sheds 0 bases and J sheds 8 bases, leaving 14 bases between their ends. Taken from the germline V gene, the CDR1 and CDR2 loops are SGHDN and FVKESK. The immunoSEQ Assay was used to sequence TCRbeta CDR3 regions. After extraction, genomic DNA underwent amplification by bias-controlled multiplex PCR, followed by high-throughput sequencing. The study's own analysis went as follows. To quantify the absolute abundance of every unique TCRbeta CDR3 region, sequences were collapsed and filtered. Usable DNA was measured by amplifying reference genes present in all nucleated cells, and TCRbeta template counts were normalized to that usable DNA to estimate T cell fraction. Repertoire TCRs were annotated as SARS-CoV-2-specific when V gene, CDR3 amino acid sequence and J gene were exactly matched to a known reactive TCR set. The reference SARS-CoV-2 TCR set was obtained from MIRA and was filtered for enrichment in COVID-19-positive ImmuneCODE repertoires, whereby public or cross-reactive TCRs were removed. Using the MIRA antigens, annotated TCRs were further analysed by specific ORF or by position within an ORF. Depth was the summed frequency of annotated unique rearrangements, while breadth was defined as annotated unique rearrangements over total unique productive rearrangements. Two-sided Wilcoxon rank-sum tests were applied when comparing TCR breadth between groups. What TCRdb holds here is the immuneACCESS table cut down to in-frame rearrangements. Part of the clones is not present; checked against another copy, under half of the missing clones reflect an unresolved V gene, and the others are unexplained. V, J and clone size are taken as reported in that table, and D and trimming were inferred from the DNA itself. In this sample the table shows 350,000 to 500,000 clones, around 87% of which occur a single time. The ten top clones hold around 3.6% of the sample.

The receptor was isolated from a person aged 18-65 years who received the Ad26.COV2.S COVID-19 vaccine or a placebo. The source was peripheral blood, collected in a trial of Ad26.COV2.S vaccine versus placebo. The V and J genes are TRBV14 and TRBJ2-1, and the D gene may be TRBD2, 5 bases matching. The DNA sequence is TGTGCCAGCAGCCAAGAAAGATGGAGGACGGATGAGCAGTTCTTC. This yields the protein CASSQERWRTDEQFF.